This passage covers 28 T cell receptor beta chains from one sample sequenced in a study of T cell responses to AZD1222 COVID-19 vaccine. TCRdb's copy holds only in-frame clones and misses some; the assay was immunoSEQ multiplex PCR. Seen here are roughly 28,000 clones, roughly nine tenths observed once, and the top ten hold around 1.2%. The sequencing used peripheral blood, collected on day 0 of AZD1222 vaccination. The origin of the receptors is an adult in good health.

This chain links TRBV5-1 with TRBJ2-2; D gene unclear. The CDR3 has 12 amino acids. CDR1 is SGHRS and CDR2 is YFSETQ in the germline V gene. Trimming removed 0 bases at V and 7 bases at J, with 4 bases between. The CDR3 region has the DNA TGCGCCAGCAGCTTGGTGAACGGGGAGCTGTTTTTT. Translating it yields CASSLVNGELFF.

The rearrangement uses TRBV9 and TRBJ2-7; 13 bases agree with TRBD2. CDR3 length: 16 amino acids. The V gene end was trimmed by 4 bases and the J gene end by 5 bases; junction bases not matched to a gene: 9. Looked up from germline, CDR1 is SGDLS and CDR2 is YYNGEE. The CDR3 reads CASSPWTSGRVHEQYF. The CDR3, as DNA: TGTGCCAGCAGCCCTTGGACTAGCGGGAGAGTCCACGAGCAGTACTTC.

The chain joins TRBV6-2 or TRBV6-3 to TRBJ2-7; no definite D call. This CDR3 is built from 11 residues. CDR1 is MNHEY, CDR2 SVGEGT, per germline. V was cut by 2 bases and J by 5 bases, with 4 bases left in between. Here the CDR3 DNA reads TGTGCCAGCAGTTACCGCCACGAGCAGTACTTC. Its translation: CASSYRHEQYF.

This chain links TRBV28 with TRBJ2-2; 9 bases are shared with TRBD2. CDR1 is MDHEN and CDR2 is SYDVKM in the germline V gene. J lost 9 bases, V lost 3 bases, and 8 bases had no gene match. The CDR3 sequence is 15 residues long. CDR3 sequence (DNA): TGTGCCAGCAGTTTTTTGGCGGGAGGGCGAAGGGAGCTGTTTTTT. Amino acid sequence: CASSFLAGGRRELFF.

The rearrangement uses TRBV4-3 and TRBJ1-2, with D unclear. V lost 1 base to trimming and J lost 5 bases, with 17 bases between them. The CDR3 covers 16 residues. From germline, CDR1 is LGHNA and CDR2 YSLEER. CDR3 coding DNA: TGCGCCAGCAGCCAAGTCCTCGGGGAGGCGAGTTATGGCTACACCTTC. It specifies CASSQVLGEASYGYTF.

This clone turned up a few times. The chain couples TRBV12-3 or TRBV12-4 to TRBJ1-2; D is uncertain. Trimming stripped 2 bases from V and 7 bases from J, with 11 bases between. CDR3 length: 13 residues. CDR3 amino acids: CASSLTGFGGYTF. The CDR3 DNA reads TGTGCCAGCAGTTTAACCGGGTTTGGTGGCTACACCTTC.

The chain employs TRBV19 and TRBJ1-4, with TRBD1 matching 8 bases. In germline, CDR1 is LNHDA, CDR2 SQIVND (reference sequence). The length of the CDR3 is 14 residues. V shed 6 bases and J 5 bases; nucleotides not matched to a gene: 5. Here the CDR3 DNA reads TGTGCCAGTAGGGTGACAGGGGTAAATGAAAAACTGTTTTTT. As protein: CASRVTGVNEKLFF.

The rearrangement uses TRBV5-5 and TRBJ2-2; D gene uncertain. This CDR3 is 14 amino acids long. Germline assignment: CDR1 SGHKS and CDR2 YYEKEE (reference sequence). V lost 3 bases and J 6 bases, leaving 12 bases between the germline ends. The CDR3 sequence: CASSSSPSPGELFF. As DNA, the CDR3 is TGTGCCAGCAGCTCCTCTCCGTCGCCCGGGGAGCTGTTTTTT.

J is TRBJ2-3 and V is TRBV7-8, with TRBD2 as a possible D gene (5 bases). Germline values: CDR1 SGHVS, CDR2 FQNEAQ. The CDR3 extends over 15 amino acids. V was cut by 5 bases and J by 0 bases, with 12 bases left in between. The chain's CDR3 is CASSARTASTDTQYF. CDR3 nucleotides: TGTGCCAGCAGCGCGAGGACTGCTAGCACAGATACGCAGTATTTT.

The rearrangement uses TRBV4-1 and TRBJ1-2, with D uncertain. The CDR3 runs to 14 residues. CDR1 MGHRA and CDR2 YSYEKL come from the germline V gene. V lost 4 bases and J lost 0, with 9 bases in between. CDR3 residues: CASSRFVTNYGYTF. CDR3 nucleotides: TGCGCCAGCAGCCGGTTCGTCACTAACTATGGCTACACCTTC.

The rearrangement joins TRBV2 to TRBJ1-2; D is unclear. The CDR3 consists of 11 residues. In germline, CDR1 is SNHLY, CDR2 FYNNEI. Trimming took off 4 bases at V and 5 bases at J, with 5 bases between the two ends. The CDR3 nucleotides read TGTGCCAGCAGTGCCCAGTATGGCTACACCTTC. It is translated as CASSAQYGYTF.

The chain links TRBV10-3 to TRBJ1-6; D possibly corresponds to TRBD1 (5 bases). Germline V gene data show CDR1 as ENHRY and CDR2 as SYGVKD. The CDR3 is made up of 12 amino acids. V lost 7 bases to trimming and J lost 12 bases, with 13 bases between them. The CDR3 protein is CAITDRTQPLHF. For the CDR3, the DNA is TGTGCCATCACCGACAGAACTCAACCCCTCCACTTT.

The chain is built from TRBV28 and TRBJ1-1; 9 positions match TRBD1. With V trimmed by 0 bases and J by 1 base, 0 bases remained unmatched. CDR3 length: 15 amino acids. The V gene's germline CDR1 is MDHEN and CDR2 SYDVKM. In DNA, the CDR3 is TGTGCCAGCAGTTTATGGGGACAGGGGAACACTGAAGCTTTCTTT. Amino acids: CASSLWGQGNTEAFF.

The V gene is TRBV19, the J gene TRBJ1-2, with unresolved D. Germline V gene sequence: CDR1 LNHDA, CDR2 SQIVND (reference sequence). The CDR3 has 14 amino acids. V lost 5 bases, J lost 8 bases, and 18 bases lay in between. CDR3 protein: CASSARRLGKGYTF. CDR3 sequence (DNA): TGTGCCAGTAGTGCCCGCCGGCTGGGTAAGGGCTACACCTTC.

V usage is TRBV6-1 and J usage is TRBJ1-5; the match to TRBD1 covers 11 bases. The germline CDR1 and CDR2 sequences are MNHNS and SASEGT. The length of the CDR3 is 17 residues. V lost 2 bases and J lost 2; bases outside the gene matches: 5. The CDR3 spells CASSEIMGQGGNQPQHF. The DNA for the CDR3 is TGTGCCAGCAGTGAAATAATGGGACAGGGGGGCAATCAGCCCCAGCATTTT.

The chain uses TRBV12-5 and TRBJ2-5; 7 nucleotides align to TRBD1. V was pared by 10 bases and J by 3 bases, with 14 bases of the junction left unmatched. Germline loops: CDR1 LGHNT, CDR2 FRNRAP. The CDR3 totals 15 residues. The CDR3 protein is CATQRGTAKEETQYF. Written as DNA, the CDR3 is TGTGCTACCCAACGAGGGACAGCTAAAGAAGAGACCCAGTACTTC.

CDR3 region: CSVFGTSGLSYEQYF. The DNA for the CDR3 is TGCAGCGTTTTCGGGACTAGCGGGCTCTCCTACGAGCAGTACTTC. The chain uses TRBV29-1 and TRBJ2-7, with TRBD2 matching over 12 bases. CDR1 is SQVTM, CDR2 ANQGSEA, per germline. This CDR3 region has 15 residues. With V trimmed by 5 bases and J by 0 bases, 5 bases remained unmatched.

The chain links TRBV28 to TRBJ2-7, with TRBD2 as a possible D gene (6 bases). The length of the CDR3 is 16 residues. The germline gives CDR1 MDHEN, CDR2 SYDVKM. V gave up 5 bases and J gave up 0 bases, with 17 bases separating them. The CDR3 sequence: CASSLGGTWSSYEQYF. CDR3 sequence (DNA): TGTGCCAGCAGTCTAGGCGGGACGTGGAGCTCCTACGAGCAGTACTTC.

This clone was observed once. The chain's CDR3 is CASSFGGSEAFF. The CDR3 DNA sequence: TGTGCCAGCAGCTTTGGCGGGAGTGAAGCTTTCTTT. The gene calls are TRBV11-3 and TRBJ1-1, with no clear D. V was cut by 3 bases and J by 7 bases, with 9 bases left in between. This CDR3 spans 12 amino acids. Germline CDR1 is SGHNT and CDR2 is YENEEA.

The chain uses TRBV29-1 and TRBJ1-3; TRBD1 matches at 11 bases. The V and J ends lost 6 bases and 0 bases, in that order; junction bases with no gene match: 1. This CDR3 spans 14 amino acids. The germline gives CDR1 SQVTM, CDR2 ANQGSEA. The CDR3 nucleotides read TGCAGCGTGGGACAGGGGGGCTCTGGAAACACCATATATTTT. This gives the protein CSVGQGGSGNTIYF.

In its sample, this clone was seen once. The chain is built from TRBV19 and TRBJ2-1; TRBD2 agrees at 11 bases. Germline CDR1 is LNHDA and CDR2 is SQIVND (reference sequence). This CDR3 region has 15 residues. The trim removed 4 bases at V and 5 bases at J, leaving 4 bases unmatched. In DNA form, the CDR3 reads TGTGCCAGTAGTACGGGGACTAGCGGTAACAATGAGCAGTTCTTC. Translation: CASSTGTSGNNEQFF.

The chain couples TRBV4-1 to TRBJ1-5; D may be TRBD1 (6 bases). Germline assignment: CDR1 MGHRA and CDR2 YSYEKL. V lost 4 bases and J lost 9, with 22 bases in between. The CDR3 is 16 amino acids. The CDR3 bases are TGCGCCAGCAGCCCAACCCGCCAGGACAGATCGCGGCCCCAGCATTTT. It translates to CASSPTRQDRSRPQHF.

The chain has TRBV27 and TRBJ1-1; D might be TRBD1 (5 bases). V lost 3 bases, J lost 0 bases, and 17 bases lay in between. CDR1 and CDR2 (germline): MNHEY, SMNVEV (reference sequence). This CDR3 contains 17 residues. Written as DNA, the CDR3 is TGTGCCAGCAGTTTGGATTTTTTCCAGGGAATGAACACTGAAGCTTTCTTT. Residues: CASSLDFFQGMNTEAFF.

V and J are TRBV3-1 (or the pseudogene TRBV3-2) and TRBJ2-5; D unresolved. This CDR3 region has 16 residues. Germline-derived CDR1 and CDR2 are LGHDT and YNNKEL (reference sequence). The germline V and J ends were trimmed by 4 bases and 5 bases, with 20 bases remaining between them. The CDR3 DNA sequence: TGTGCCAGCAGCCCCGTTTGGCTCGTCGCCGGGGAGACCCAGTACTTC. It codes for CASSPVWLVAGETQYF.

The chain recombines TRBV6-2 or TRBV6-3 with TRBJ2-6, with TRBD2 matching 8 bases. With V trimmed by 6 bases and J by 2 bases, 12 bases remained unmatched. The CDR3 consists of 18 residues. CDR1 MNHEY and CDR2 SVGEGT come from the germline V gene. The CDR3 reads CASSPGAGAMPGANVLTF. Here the CDR3 DNA reads TGTGCCAGCAGCCCCGGAGCGGGAGCGATGCCTGGGGCCAACGTCCTGACTTTC.

The gene calls are TRBV10-1 and TRBJ2-1; D may be TRBD2 (7 bases). This CDR3 comprises 15 residues. V lost 9 bases, J lost 0 bases, and 15 bases lay in between. In germline, CDR1 is WNHNN, CDR2 SYGVQD (reference sequence). The CDR3 region is CARPIGGGSYNEQFF. DNA of the CDR3: TGCGCCAGGCCCATAGGGGGGGGCTCCTACAATGAGCAGTTCTTC.

DNA for the CDR3: TGTGCCAGCAGCCAAGATTGGCTAGGTGGTAGCGGGGCCTACAATGAGCAGTTCTTC. Translated: CASSQDWLGGSGAYNEQFF. The chain joins TRBV3-1 (or the pseudogene TRBV3-2) to TRBJ2-1; 8 bases agree with TRBD2. Trimming at V came to 0 bases and at J to 2 bases, leaving 12 bases not matched to a gene. The CDR3 is made up of 19 amino acids. Germline CDR1 and CDR2: LGHDT and YNNKEL (reference sequence).

V and J are TRBV6-5 and TRBJ2-1; 9 nucleotides agree with TRBD2. CDR3 length: 14 residues. From germline, CDR1 is MNHEY and CDR2 SVGAGI. The ends lost 6 bases at V and 10 bases at J; junction bases unmatched: 10. DNA of the CDR3: TGTGCCAGCAGGGGTAGCGGGGGCTCCGGGGAGCAGTTCTTC. Translation gives CASRGSGGSGEQFF.